The 4 T cell receptor beta chains reported below all come from one sample, sequenced in a study of circulating and synovial CD4+ cells in juvenile arthritis. Assay: immunoSEQ multiplex PCR; the TCRdb copy retains only in-frame clones and omits some. The sample includes under 40,000 clones, over 85% of them seen just once. Source material: CD4+ T cells from blood. The receptors stem from a human donor with juvenile idiopathic arthritis.

The chain employs TRBV21-1 and TRBJ2-3; no DNA check was done on the table's D call, TRBD2. TRBV21-1 is noted as a pseudogene. There are 14 residues in the CDR3. The CDR3 coding sequence is TGTGCCCGTTTACTAGCGGGAGTCACAGATACGCAGTATTTT. Translated, it gives CARLLAGVTDTQYF.

The chain recombines TRBV9 with TRBJ1-1, with D possibly matching TRBD1 (5 bases). Germline-derived CDR1 and CDR2 are SGDLS and YYNGEE. This CDR3 spans 15 amino acids. Trimming left V 0 bases short and J 2 bases short, with 11 bases between. CDR3 bases: TGTGCCAGCAGCGTAGAGGTTGACAGAAACACTGAAGCTTTCTTT. Translated: CASSVEVDRNTEAFF.

The V gene is TRBV5-1, the J gene TRBJ2-7; 11 positions agree with TRBD1. With V trimmed by 3 bases and J by 6 bases, 2 bases remained unmatched. Germline CDR1 SGHRS, CDR2 YFSETQ. The CDR3 totals 13 residues. CDR3 amino acids: CASSSGQGGEQYF. In nucleotides, the CDR3 is TGCGCCAGCAGCTCGGGACAGGGGGGCGAGCAGTACTTC. The entire variable domain, with the rest obtained from reference TRBV5-1 and TRBJ2-7, is as follows: KAGVTQTPRYLIKTRGQQVTLSCSPISGHRSVSWYQQTPGQGLQFLFEYFSETQRNKGNFPGRFSGRQFSNSRSEMNVSTLELGDSALYLCASSSGQGGEQYFGPGTRLTVT.

This rearrangement joins TRBV6-4 to TRBJ2-3, with 8 bases aligning to TRBD2. Per germline, CDR1 MRHNA and CDR2 SNTAGT. J was trimmed by 4 bases and V by 5 bases; bases with no gene match: 5. The CDR3 contains 14 residues. CDR3 sequence (DNA): TGTGCCAGCAGTAGCGGGAGAGGAGCAGATACGCAGTATTTT. As protein: CASSSGRGADTQYF.